Listed below are T cell receptor beta chains from one sample, sequenced in a study of post-analysis software for immune sequencing data. TCRdb recomputed calls from the PCR reads with MiXCR, one row per CDR3 protein. The sample yields 750,000 to 950,000 distinct CDR3 sequences, approximately 50% seen once. Sequencing was performed on blood. Every receptor here comes from a girl aged 10 to 17 with multiple sclerosis. The CDR3 runs from the conserved cysteine through the conserved F or W. D genes are given only for firm matches. Only part of the rows carry a size: once, few, many, or a class if the clone is expanded.

TRBV6-5	TRBJ2-5	TRBD2	few	CASREGTSSQETQYF	TGTGCCAGCAGGGAGGGGACTAGCAGCCAAGAGACCCAGTACTTC
TRBV5-1	TRBJ2-1	NA	few	CASSSVYNEQFF	TGTGCCAGCAGTTCAGTTTACAATGAGCAGTTCTTC
TRBV12-3/TRBV12-4	TRBJ2-1	TRBD2	once	CASSKLAGPYNEQFF	TGTGCCAGCAGCAAACTAGCGGGACCTTACAATGAGCAGTTCTTC
TRBV20-1	TRBJ2-5	NA	NA	CSARRAGTGRETQYF	TGCAGTGCTAGAAGGGCGGGGACCGGGAGAGAGACCCAGTACTTC
TRBV2	TRBJ2-4	NA	NA	CASSEGRGLNIQYF	TGTGCCAGCAGTGAAGGGCGGGGACTAAACATTCAGTACTTC
TRBV6-5	TRBJ1-1	NA	NA	CASSYSVTGTRSRTEAFF	TGTGCCAGCAGTTACTCGGTTACCGGGACCCGAAGTCGCACTGAAGCTTTCTTT
TRBV5-1	TRBJ2-1	TRBD2	NA	CASRGLAGSYNEQFF	TGCGCCAGCAGAGGGCTAGCGGGGTCCTACAATGAGCAGTTCTTC
TRBV24-1	TRBJ2-5	NA	few	CATSDLRSGKETQYF	TGTGCCACCAGTGATTTGCGTTCCGGGAAAGAGACCCAGTACTTC
TRBV12-3/TRBV12-4	TRBJ2-4	NA	few	CASRHRARATKNIQYF	TGTGCCAGCAGGCACAGGGCGCGCGCAACCAAAAACATTCAGTACTTC
TRBV6-5	TRBJ1-4	NA	NA	CASSDNLRWLFF	TGTGCCAGCAGTGACAACCTTAGGTGGCTGTTTTTT
TRBV6-5	TRBJ2-3	NA	once	CASSRTGNTQYF	TGTGCCAGCAGTCGGACTGGAAATACGCAGTATTTT
TRBV20-1	TRBJ2-1	TRBD2	few	CSAGLAVYNEQFF	TGCAGTGCTGGACTAGCGGTCTACAATGAGCAGTTCTTC
TRBV7-3	TRBJ2-1	TRBD2	NA	CASSALAGGPTYNEQFF	TGTGCCAGCAGCGCACTAGCGGGAGGGCCCACCTACAATGAGCAGTTCTTC
TRBV6-5	TRBJ1-2	NA	few	CASSRSVSRSYYGYTF	TGTGCCAGCAGCCGCAGTGTGTCACGATCCTACTATGGCTACACCTTC
TRBV5-1	TRBJ2-1	TRBD2	few	CASSIQGSGRSSYNEQFF	TGCGCCAGCAGCATACAGGGGAGCGGGAGGAGCTCCTACAATGAGCAGTTCTTC
TRBV3-1	TRBJ2-7	NA	NA	CASSLGGGTDEQYF	TGTGCCAGCAGCCTAGGGGGGGGGACCGACGAGCAGTACTTC
TRBV7-9	TRBJ2-5	NA	NA	CASSLGRDTSETQYF	TGTGCCAGCAGCTTAGGTCGGGACACGTCAGAGACCCAGTACTTC
TRBV7-2	TRBJ2-7	TRBD2	NA	CASSMGLAEEQYF	TGTGCCAGCAGCATGGGACTAGCTGAGGAGCAGTACTTC
TRBV12-3/TRBV12-4	TRBJ1-6	TRBD1	NA	CASSRGQVAYNSPLHF	TGTGCCAGCAGCCGAGGACAGGTCGCCTATAATTCACCCCTCCACTTT
TRBV5-1	TRBJ2-6	NA	NA	CASRGIISGANVLTF	TGCGCCAGCCGAGGGATTATCTCTGGGGCCAACGTCCTGACTTTC
TRBV6-5	TRBJ2-2	TRBD2	few	CASSYSPGLASTGELFF	TGTGCCAGCAGTTACTCTCCGGGACTAGCGTCCACCGGGGAGCTGTTTTTT
TRBV18	TRBJ2-7	TRBD1	few	CASSQDRVTYEQYF	TGTGCCAGCTCCCAGGACAGGGTAACCTACGAGCAGTACTTC
TRBV5-1	TRBJ2-1	TRBD1	few	CASSLAGATGINEQFF	TGCGCCAGCAGCTTGGCCGGGGCGACAGGGATCAATGAGCAGTTCTTC
TRBV6-5	TRBJ1-2	TRBD1	few	CASSYSRTGFYGYTF	TGTGCCAGCAGTTACTCTCGGACAGGGTTCTATGGCTACACCTTC
TRBV20-1	TRBJ1-5	NA	NA	CSAGGKGNQRQHF	TGCAGTGCCGGCGGGAAGGGCAATCAGCGCCAGCATTTT
TRBV5-1	TRBJ2-7	NA	NA	CASSLGTIYYEQYF	TGCGCCAGCAGCTTGGGGACTATCTACTACGAGCAGTACTTC
TRBV7-8	TRBJ2-3	TRBD1	NA	CASSLASTGALDTQYF	TGTGCCAGCAGCTTAGCGTCGACAGGGGCCCTAGATACGCAGTATTTT
TRBV20-1	TRBJ2-7	TRBD1	few	CSARVGQGAYEQYF	TGCAGTGCTAGGGTAGGACAGGGGGCGTACGAGCAGTACTTC
TRBV20-1	TRBJ1-2	NA	NA	CSSTASYGYTF	TGCAGTTCAACAGCATCCTATGGCTACACCTTC
TRBV29-1	TRBJ2-1	NA	few	CSVEDRLGNEQFF	TGCAGCGTTGAAGATCGGCTGGGCAATGAGCAGTTCTTC
TRBV5-1	TRBJ2-7	TRBD1	NA	CASSLLIRQGAIYEQYF	TGCGCCAGCAGCTTGCTGATCCGACAGGGGGCTATCTACGAGCAGTACTTC
TRBV5-1	TRBJ2-4	TRBD1	NA	CASNPPGQRNIQYF	TGCGCCAGCAACCCACCGGGACAGAGGAACATTCAGTACTTC
TRBV7-2	TRBJ1-5	NA	NA	CASSLVQSNQPQHF	TGTGCCAGCAGCTTAGTACAGAGCAATCAGCCCCAGCATTTT
TRBV7-2	TRBJ1-2	NA	NA	CASSLYGIYGYTF	TGTGCCAGCAGCTTATACGGGATCTATGGCTACACCTTC
TRBV6-1	TRBJ2-7	TRBD1	NA	CASRVTGGAYEQYF	TGTGCCAGCAGAGTGACAGGGGGCGCGTACGAGCAGTACTTC
TRBV6-5	TRBJ1-2	NA	NA	CASSSPDRANYGYTF	TGTGCCAGCAGTTCCCCGGACAGAGCTAACTATGGCTACACCTTC
TRBV12-3/TRBV12-4	TRBJ2-5	NA	few	CASSFRQGPGRQYF	TGTGCCAGCAGTTTCCGGCAGGGTCCGGGGAGGCAGTACTTC
TRBV5-1	TRBJ1-1	NA	NA	CASSWGLIDAEAFF	TGCGCCAGCAGCTGGGGACTGATTGACGCTGAAGCTTTCTTT
TRBV6-5	TRBJ2-7	TRBD1	once	CASSYLAGQGIYEQYF	TGTGCCAGCAGTTACCTCGCGGGACAGGGGATTTACGAGCAGTACTTC
TRBV12-3/TRBV12-4	TRBJ1-4	NA	NA	CASTSQVGANEKLFF	TGTGCCAGCACCTCGCAGGTGGGCGCTAATGAAAAACTGTTTTTT
TRBV7-9	TRBJ2-1	NA	NA	CASSLPAGHNEQFF	TGTGCCAGCAGCCTCCCAGCGGGCCACAATGAGCAGTTCTTC
TRBV7-2	TRBJ2-7	TRBD1	NA	CASSRPDRGSYEQYF	TGTGCCAGCAGCCGACCGGACAGGGGCTCCTACGAGCAGTACTTC
TRBV10-3	TRBJ2-5	NA	NA	CAISWTAQETQYF	TGTGCCATCAGTTGGACAGCTCAAGAGACCCAGTACTTC
TRBV5-1	TRBJ2-3	TRBD2	NA	CASSAATSGSADTQYF	TGCGCCAGCAGCGCCGCGACTAGCGGGAGCGCAGATACGCAGTATTTT
TRBV14	TRBJ2-3	NA	NA	CASSQGPTTTDTQYF	TGTGCCAGCAGCCAAGGCCCAACGACCACAGATACGCAGTATTTT
TRBV27	TRBJ1-5	NA	few	CASSFLDQPQHF	TGTGCCAGCAGTTTTCTCGATCAGCCCCAGCATTTT
TRBV5-1	TRBJ2-7	NA	NA	CASSLGLGGDEQYF	TGCGCCAGCAGCTTGGGCCTCGGAGGGGACGAGCAGTACTTC
TRBV7-8	TRBJ1-5	TRBD1	NA	CASSLARQGNQPQHF	TGTGCCAGCAGCTTAGCTAGACAGGGAAATCAGCCCCAGCATTTT
TRBV29-1	TRBJ1-1	NA	NA	CSVGGQTEAFF	TGCAGCGTCGGGGGGCAAACTGAAGCTTTCTTT
TRBV7-8	TRBJ1-1	NA	NA	CASSRYEGRAEAFF	TGTGCCAGCAGCCGCTACGAGGGGCGGGCTGAAGCTTTCTTT
TRBV10-2	TRBJ2-7	NA	NA	CASSGTWEQYF	TGCGCCAGCAGTGGAACGTGGGAGCAGTACTTC
TRBV12-3/TRBV12-4	TRBJ1-5	TRBD1	NA	CASSLDRQFNQPQHF	TGTGCCAGCAGTTTGGACAGGCAATTCAATCAGCCCCAGCATTTT